This T cell receptor (beta chain) is from a study of T-cell reconstitution after alpha-beta-depleted transplantation in children. Study findings and constraints: About two months after transplant, alpha-beta T cells reportedly came from several hundred expanded graft clones.

TCRbeta library construction was performed incorporating unique molecular identifiers. MiXCR, run by TCRdb on the PCR reads, gives a single entry per CDR3 protein. The table lists about a million distinct CDR3 sequences, around 30% of them singletons, with about 28% in the top ten. The CDR3 is 15 amino acids. Germline loops: CDR1 SGDLS, CDR2 YYNGEE. V trimming: 3 bases; J trimming: 8 bases; junction bases outside the gene matches: 11. Comments on this clonotype: Its target is unknown.

The source material was PBMCs, mostly from graft donor cells, sampled 360 days after TCRalphabeta/CD19-depleted stem cell transplant. The chain joins TRBV9 to TRBJ1-2, with 9 nucleotides matching TRBD1. The sequence came from a boy in the first two years of life who had a stem cell transplant for SCID, so the T cells may come from the graft donor. CDR3 sequence: CASSARDREVEGYTF. CDR3 sequence (DNA): TGTGCCAGCAGCGCCCGGGACAGGGAGGTAGAAGGCTACACCTTC. The full variable domain, with the rest looked up from reference TRBV9 and TRBJ1-2, is DSGVTQTPKHLITATGQRVTLRCSPRSGDLSVYWYQQSLDQGLQFLIQYYNGEERAKGNILERFSAQQFPDLHSELNLSSLELGDSALYFCASSARDREVEGYTFGSGTRLTVV.